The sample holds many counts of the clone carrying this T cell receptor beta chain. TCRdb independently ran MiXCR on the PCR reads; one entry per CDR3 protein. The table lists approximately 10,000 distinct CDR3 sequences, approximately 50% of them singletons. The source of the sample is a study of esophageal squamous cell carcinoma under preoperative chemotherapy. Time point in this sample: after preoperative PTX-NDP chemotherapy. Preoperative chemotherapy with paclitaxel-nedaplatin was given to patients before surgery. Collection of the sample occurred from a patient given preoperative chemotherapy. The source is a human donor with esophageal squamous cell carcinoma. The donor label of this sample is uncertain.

CDR3: CASIETNTDTQYF. The CDR3 nucleotides read TGTGCCAGCATCGAAACGAACACAGATACGCAGTATTTT. The J gene is TRBJ2-3, the V gene TRBV6-1; no clear D gene. CDR1 MNHNS and CDR2 SASEGT come from the germline V gene. The ends were cut back, 7 bases at V and 2 bases at J, with 10 bases in the middle. The CDR3 extends over 13 amino acids.